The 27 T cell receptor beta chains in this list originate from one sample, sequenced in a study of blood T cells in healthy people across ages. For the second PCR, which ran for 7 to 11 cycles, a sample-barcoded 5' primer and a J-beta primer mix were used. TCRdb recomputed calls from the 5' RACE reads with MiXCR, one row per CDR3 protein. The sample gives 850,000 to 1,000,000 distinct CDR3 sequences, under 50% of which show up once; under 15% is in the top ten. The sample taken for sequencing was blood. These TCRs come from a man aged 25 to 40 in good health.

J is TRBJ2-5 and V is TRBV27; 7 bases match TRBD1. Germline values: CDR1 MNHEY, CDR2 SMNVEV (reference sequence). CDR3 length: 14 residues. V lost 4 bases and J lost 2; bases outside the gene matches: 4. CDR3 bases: TGTGCCAGCAGTTCGCTGGACAGGCAAGAGACCCAGTACTTC. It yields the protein CASSSLDRQETQYF.

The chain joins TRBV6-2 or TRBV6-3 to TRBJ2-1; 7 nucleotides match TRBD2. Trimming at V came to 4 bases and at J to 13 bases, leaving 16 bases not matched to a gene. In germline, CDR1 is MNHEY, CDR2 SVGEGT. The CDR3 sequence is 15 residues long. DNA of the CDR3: TGTGCCAGCAGTTCCTCCCGACTAGCCGCGGAGACCCAGTTCTTC. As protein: CASSSSRLAAETQFF.

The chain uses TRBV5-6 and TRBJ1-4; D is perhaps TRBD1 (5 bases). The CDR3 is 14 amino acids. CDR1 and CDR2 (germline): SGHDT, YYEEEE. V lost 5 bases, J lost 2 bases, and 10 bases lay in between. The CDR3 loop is CASSRRQTNEKLFF. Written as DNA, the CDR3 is TGTGCCAGCAGTAGGAGACAGACTAATGAAAAACTGTTTTTT.

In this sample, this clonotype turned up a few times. The CDR3 reads CASSSEGQGYGYTF. DNA of the CDR3: TGTGCCAGCAGTTCCGAGGGACAGGGCTATGGCTACACCTTC. V is TRBV28 and J is TRBJ1-2; 9 bases align to TRBD1. With V trimmed by 4 bases and J by 4 bases, 4 bases remained unmatched. CDR1 and CDR2 from the germline V gene are MDHEN and SYDVKM. The CDR3 consists of 14 residues.

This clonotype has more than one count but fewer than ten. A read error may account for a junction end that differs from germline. As DNA, the CDR3 is TGCGCCAGCAGTCCTACCGCGGGGGGGTGGTCCTACAATGAGCAGTTCTTT. Its protein product is CASSPTAGGWSYNEQFF. The chain uses TRBV4-1 and TRBJ2-1; 9 nucleotides align to TRBD2. Germline CDR1 MGHRA, CDR2 YSYEKL. CDR3 length: 17 residues.

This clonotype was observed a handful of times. The CDR3 region has the DNA TGTGCCAGCAGTGAAAGGTCGAATCAGCCCCAGCATTTT. Its translation: CASSERSNQPQHF. The chain joins TRBV6-1 to TRBJ1-5; D unclear. CDR1 and CDR2 from the germline V gene are MNHNS and SASEGT. This CDR3 spans 13 amino acids. V lost 2 bases and J 4 bases, leaving 6 bases between the germline ends.

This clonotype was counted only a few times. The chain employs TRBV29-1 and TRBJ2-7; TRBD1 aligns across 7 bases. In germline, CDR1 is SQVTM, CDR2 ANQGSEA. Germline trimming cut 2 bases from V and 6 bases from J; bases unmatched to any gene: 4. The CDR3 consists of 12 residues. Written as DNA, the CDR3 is TGCAGCGTTGAATGGGCAGGGGGCGAGCAGTACTTC. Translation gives CSVEWAGGEQYF.

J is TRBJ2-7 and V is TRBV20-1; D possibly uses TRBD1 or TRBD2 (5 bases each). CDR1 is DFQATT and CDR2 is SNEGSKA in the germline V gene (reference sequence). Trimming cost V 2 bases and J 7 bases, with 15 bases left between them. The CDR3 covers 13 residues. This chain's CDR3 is CSARSDGAGEQYF. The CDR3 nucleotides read TGCAGTGCTAGATCCGACGGGGCAGGGGAGCAGTACTTC.

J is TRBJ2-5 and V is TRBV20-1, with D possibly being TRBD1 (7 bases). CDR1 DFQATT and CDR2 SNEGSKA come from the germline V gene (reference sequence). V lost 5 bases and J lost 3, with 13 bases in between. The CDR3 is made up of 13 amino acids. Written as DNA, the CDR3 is TGCAGTGCTGCGGGACAGCCTGAAGAGACCCAGTACTTC. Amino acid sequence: CSAAGQPEETQYF.

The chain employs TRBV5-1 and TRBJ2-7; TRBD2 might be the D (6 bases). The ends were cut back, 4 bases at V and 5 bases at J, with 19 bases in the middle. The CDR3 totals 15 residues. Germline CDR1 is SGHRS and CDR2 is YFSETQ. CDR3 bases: TGCGCCAGCAGCACCGATTGGGAGGATGGTAACGAGCAGTACTTC. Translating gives CASSTDWEDGNEQYF. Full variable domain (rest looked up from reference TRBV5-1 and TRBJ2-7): KAGVTQTPRYLIKTRGQQVTLSCSPISGHRSVSWYQQTPGQGLQFLFEYFSETQRNKGNFPGRFSGRQFSNSRSEMNVSTLELGDSALYLCASSTDWEDGNEQYFGPGTRLTVT.

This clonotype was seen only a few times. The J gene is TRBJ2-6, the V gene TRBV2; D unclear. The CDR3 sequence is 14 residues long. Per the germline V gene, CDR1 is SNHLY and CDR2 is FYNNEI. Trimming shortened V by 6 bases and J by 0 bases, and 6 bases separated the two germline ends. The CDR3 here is CASSIPSGANVLTF. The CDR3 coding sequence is TGTGCCAGCAGCATCCCCTCTGGGGCCAACGTCCTGACTTTC.

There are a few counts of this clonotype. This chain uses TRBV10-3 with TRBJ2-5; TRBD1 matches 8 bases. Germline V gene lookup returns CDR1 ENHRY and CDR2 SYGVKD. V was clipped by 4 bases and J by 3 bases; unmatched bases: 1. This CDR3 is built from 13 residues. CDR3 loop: CAISGTGKETQYF. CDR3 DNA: TGTGCCATCAGTGGGACAGGGAAAGAGACCCAGTACTTC.

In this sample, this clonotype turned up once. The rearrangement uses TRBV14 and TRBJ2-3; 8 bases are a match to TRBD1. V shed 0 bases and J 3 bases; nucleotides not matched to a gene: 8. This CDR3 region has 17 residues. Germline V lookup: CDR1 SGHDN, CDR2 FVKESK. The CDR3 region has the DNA TGTGCCAGCAGCCAAGATCGGGACAGGACTTGGACAGATACGCAGTATTTT. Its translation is CASSQDRDRTWTDTQYF. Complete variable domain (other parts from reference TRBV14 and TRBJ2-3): EAGVTQFPSHSVIEKGQTVTLRCDPISGHDNLYWYRRVMGKEIKFLLHFVKESKQDESGMPNNRFLAERTGGTYSTLKVQPAELEDSGVYFCASSQDRDRTWTDTQYFGPGTRLTVL.

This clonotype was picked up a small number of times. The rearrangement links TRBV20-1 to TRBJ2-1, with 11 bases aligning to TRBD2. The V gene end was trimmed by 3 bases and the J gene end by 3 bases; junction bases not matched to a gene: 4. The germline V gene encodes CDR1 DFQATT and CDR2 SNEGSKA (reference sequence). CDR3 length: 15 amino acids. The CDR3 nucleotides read TGCAGTGCTAGGGGAACTAGCGGGGGCTACAATGAGCAGTTCTTC. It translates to CSARGTSGGYNEQFF.

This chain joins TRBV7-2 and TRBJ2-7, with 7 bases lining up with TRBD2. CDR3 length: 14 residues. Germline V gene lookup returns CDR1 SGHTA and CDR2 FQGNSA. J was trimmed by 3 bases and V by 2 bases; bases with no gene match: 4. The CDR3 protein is CASSLNIAGYEQYF. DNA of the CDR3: TGTGCCAGCAGCTTAAACATAGCGGGCTACGAGCAGTACTTC.

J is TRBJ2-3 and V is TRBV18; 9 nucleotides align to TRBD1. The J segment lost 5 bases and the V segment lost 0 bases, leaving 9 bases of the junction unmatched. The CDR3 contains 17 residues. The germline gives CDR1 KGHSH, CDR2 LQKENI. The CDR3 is CASSPPSRTGAGDTQYF. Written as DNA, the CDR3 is TGTGCCAGCTCACCACCGTCCAGGACAGGGGCGGGAGATACGCAGTATTTT.

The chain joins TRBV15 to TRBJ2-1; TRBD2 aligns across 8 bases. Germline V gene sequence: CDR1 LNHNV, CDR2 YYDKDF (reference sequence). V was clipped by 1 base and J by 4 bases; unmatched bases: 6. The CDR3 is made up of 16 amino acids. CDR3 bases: TGTGCCACCAGCAGAGGTAGCGCGGGGGGTTACAATGAGCAGTTCTTC. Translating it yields CATSRGSAGGYNEQFF.

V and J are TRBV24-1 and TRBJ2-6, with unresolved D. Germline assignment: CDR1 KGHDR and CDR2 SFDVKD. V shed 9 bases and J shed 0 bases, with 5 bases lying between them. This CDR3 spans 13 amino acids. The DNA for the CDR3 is TGTGCCACCGACACCTCTGGGGCCAACGTCCTGACTTTC. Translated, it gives CATDTSGANVLTF.

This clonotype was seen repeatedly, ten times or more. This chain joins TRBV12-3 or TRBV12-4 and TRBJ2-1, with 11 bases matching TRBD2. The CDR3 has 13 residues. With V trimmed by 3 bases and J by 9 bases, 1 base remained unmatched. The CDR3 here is CASSLGLAAEQFF. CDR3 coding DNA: TGTGCCAGCAGTTTGGGACTAGCGGCTGAGCAGTTCTTC.

In DNA, the CDR3 is TGCAGTGCTAGAGGGACAGTGAACACCGGGGAGCTGTTTTTT. Amino acid sequence: CSARGTVNTGELFF. The rearrangement uses TRBV20-1 and TRBJ2-2, with TRBD1 as a possible D gene (6 bases). The V end lost 1 base, the J end lost 1 base, and 7 bases lay between the germline ends. This CDR3 has 14 amino acids. Germline-derived CDR1 and CDR2 are DFQATT and SNEGSKA (reference sequence).

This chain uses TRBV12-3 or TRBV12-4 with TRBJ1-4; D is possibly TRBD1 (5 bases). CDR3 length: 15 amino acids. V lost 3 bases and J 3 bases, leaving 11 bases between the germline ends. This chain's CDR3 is CASSFAGGPNEKLFF. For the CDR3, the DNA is TGTGCCAGCAGTTTTGCGGGGGGACCTAATGAAAAACTGTTTTTT.

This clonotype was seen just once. In DNA, the CDR3 is TGCAGTGCTAGTCCCCCGTCGGGGACCGGGGAGCTGTTTTTT. This encodes CSASPPSGTGELFF. This chain joins TRBV20-1 and TRBJ2-2; the D gene is possibly TRBD2 (5 bases). In germline, CDR1 is DFQATT, CDR2 SNEGSKA (reference sequence). With 3 bases removed from V and 5 bases from J, the gap between germline ends came to 13 bases. This CDR3 comprises 14 residues.

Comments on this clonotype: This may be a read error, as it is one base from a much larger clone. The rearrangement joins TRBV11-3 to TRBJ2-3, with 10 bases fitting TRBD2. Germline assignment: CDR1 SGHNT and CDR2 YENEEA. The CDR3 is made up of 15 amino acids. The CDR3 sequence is CASSPTSGRTGTQYF. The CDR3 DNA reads TGTGCCAGCAGCCCGACTAGCGGGCGCACAGGTACGCAGTATTTT.

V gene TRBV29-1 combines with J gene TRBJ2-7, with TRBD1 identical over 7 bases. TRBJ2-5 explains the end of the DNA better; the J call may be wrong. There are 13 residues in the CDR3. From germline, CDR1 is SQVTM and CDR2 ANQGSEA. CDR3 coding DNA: TGCAGCGTTGGGGGCAGGGGGACGGAGACCCAGTACTTC. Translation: CSVGGRGTETQYF.

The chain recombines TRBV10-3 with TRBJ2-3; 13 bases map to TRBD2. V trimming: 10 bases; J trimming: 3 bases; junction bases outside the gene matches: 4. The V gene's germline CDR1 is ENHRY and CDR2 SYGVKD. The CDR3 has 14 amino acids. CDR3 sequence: CATGTSGETDTQYF. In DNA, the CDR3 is TGTGCCACTGGGACTAGCGGGGAAACAGATACGCAGTATTTT.

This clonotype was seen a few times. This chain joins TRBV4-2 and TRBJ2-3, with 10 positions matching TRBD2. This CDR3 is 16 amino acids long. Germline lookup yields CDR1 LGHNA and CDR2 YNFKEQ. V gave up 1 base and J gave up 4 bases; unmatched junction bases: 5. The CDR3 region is CASSQAIAGGPDTQYF. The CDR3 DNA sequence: TGTGCCAGCAGCCAAGCCATAGCGGGGGGACCAGATACGCAGTATTTT.

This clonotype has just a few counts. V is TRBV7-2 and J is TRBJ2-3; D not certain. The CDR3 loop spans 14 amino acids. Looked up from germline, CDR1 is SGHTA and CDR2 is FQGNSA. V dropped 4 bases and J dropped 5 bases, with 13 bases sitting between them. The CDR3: CASSSGPQGDTQYF. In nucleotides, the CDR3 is TGTGCCAGCAGCTCCGGGCCCCAAGGAGATACGCAGTATTTT. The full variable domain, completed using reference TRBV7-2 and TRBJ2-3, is GAGVSQSPSNKVTEKGKDVELRCDPISGHTALYWYRQSLGQGLEFLIYFQGNSAPDKSGLPSDRFSAERTGGSVSTLTIQRTQQEDSAVYLCASSSGPQGDTQYFGPGTRLTVL.